This TCR beta chain derives from a study of shared clonotypes between healthy human individuals. In the case of this clone: Other nucleotide sequences from this sample produce the same CDR3.

Profiling relied on immunoSEQ multiplex PCR, and the TCRdb table lists in-frame clones only, not all of them. The data show millions of clones, about 93% seen once. CD8 cells classed as naive were CD45RO-negative and positively selected for CCR7, excluding terminally differentiated effector memory CD45RA+ cells. The receptor was derived from a man aged 18 to 30 in good health. Some clones in this sample may be carry-over from other donors' samples. Sample: naive CD8+ T cells from PBMCs.

The CDR3 DNA follows: TGTGCCAGCAGTTTATTGGGAAATCAAGAGACCCAGTACTTC. This codes for CASSLLGNQETQYF. V usage is TRBV28 and J usage is TRBJ2-5; D gene ambiguous. This CDR3 comprises 14 residues. Trimming removed 1 base at V and 2 bases at J, with 8 bases between. Germline assignment: CDR1 MDHEN and CDR2 SYDVKM.